This T cell receptor beta chain was captured by sequencing in a study of cytomegalovirus exposure and HLA in healthy donors. V lost 0 bases and J 0 bases, leaving 7 bases between the germline ends. The CDR3 length is 15 residues. Germline CDR1 and CDR2: SGHTS and YDEGEE. The PCR used 60 Vbeta and 13 Jbeta primers. TCRdb's table, derived via immunoSEQ multiplex PCR, lists solely in-frame clones and lacks some. The sample has about 150,000 clones, just under 80% seen once. The sequencing input was PBMCs. The source is a woman in her forties or fifties in good health and CMV-seropositive. The rearrangement links TRBV5-8 to TRBJ1-5; D gene unclear. The CDR3 here is CASSLVLYSNQPQHF. CDR3 bases: TGTGCCAGCAGCTTGGTACTTTATAGCAATCAGCCCCAGCATTTT. Combining the CDR3 with reference TRBV5-8 and TRBJ1-5 gives the whole variable domain EAGVTQSPTHLIKTRGQQATLRCSPISGHTSVYWYQQALGLGLQFLLWYDEGEERNRGNFPPRFSGRQFPNYSSELNVNALELEDSALYLCASSLVLYSNQPQHFGDGTRLSIL.